This TCR beta chain emerged from a study of OX40 agonist ivuxolimab in advanced cancers. On the study more broadly: The dose-escalation group included hepatocellular carcinoma, melanoma, renal cell carcinoma and head and neck cancer. The dose-escalation cohort was around 83% male, with a mean age of about 60 years, ranging roughly 20 to 80.

On this clone itself: Antigen unknown.

Generated by immunoSEQ multiplex PCR, the TCRdb table keeps only in-frame clones and is missing some. The table shows about 84,000 clones, with around 94% occurring only once. Trimming removed 10 bases at V and 8 bases at J, with 7 bases between. This CDR3 has 9 residues. Points from the study as a whole: In the expanded peripheral T cells, antigen specificity was never determined.

This TCR came from an adult with an advanced solid tumor such as melanoma, head and neck, liver or kidney cancer. The chain is built from TRBV5-3 and TRBJ2-4; D is uncertain. TRBV5-3 is designated an ORF whose function remains uncertain. The sample consisted of CD4+ or CD8+ T cells sorted from blood, taken in a trial of the OX40 agonist ivuxolimab. DNA of the CDR3: TGTGCCGGTCCCGACATTCAGTACTTC. Protein sequence: CAGPDIQYF.